A single sample gave rise to the 5 T cell receptor beta chains below, sequenced in a study of OX40 agonist ivuxolimab in advanced cancers. Here immunoSEQ multiplex PCR was the method, and the copy in TCRdb shows in-frame clones only, minus some. This sample has fewer than 100,000 clones; roughly 85% occur once, and the top ten carry 0.5%. Sequenced here: CD4+ or CD8+ T cells sorted from blood, sampled in a trial of the OX40 agonist ivuxolimab. Receptors were obtained from an adult with an advanced solid tumor such as melanoma, head and neck, liver or kidney cancer.

Turning to this clone: A junction end diverges from the germline sequence, so it may reflect a read error. V usage is TRBV18 and J usage is TRBJ2-1, with TRBD1 identical over 7 bases. The CDR3 runs 15 residues. Germline CDR1 KGHSH, CDR2 LQKENI. As DNA, the CDR3 is TGTGCCAGCTCAAGACAGGGAGCCTCCAACAATGAGCAGTTCTTC. The encoded protein is CASSRQGASNNEQFF.

The chain joins TRBV15 to TRBJ2-6; 10 nucleotides align to TRBD1. CDR1 and CDR2 from the germline V gene are LNHNV and YYDKDF (reference sequence). V lost 8 bases and J lost 1; bases outside the gene matches: 2. CDR3 length: 15 amino acids. CDR3 coding DNA: TGTGCCACCCGACAGGGGGCGTCTGGGGCCAACGTCCTGACTTTC. Translating gives CATRQGASGANVLTF.

V usage is TRBV6-1 and J usage is TRBJ1-1, with a possible D match to TRBD1 (6 bases). The CDR3 sequence is 15 residues long. V was trimmed by 7 bases and J by 1 base, leaving 16 bases between them. Looked up from germline, CDR1 is MNHNS and CDR2 is SASEGT. The CDR3 is CASTRRGARNTEAFF. The CDR3 bases are TGTGCCAGCACCCGAAGGGGGGCGCGGAACACTGAAGCTTTCTTT.

The table lists this clone with a count of one. The chain employs TRBV5-1 and TRBJ2-5; D possibly uses TRBD1 or TRBD2 (6 bases each). The CDR3 runs to 15 residues. The germline V gene has CDR1 SGHRS and CDR2 YFSETQ. V lost 4 bases to trimming and J lost 5 bases, with 18 bases between them. The chain's CDR3 is CASSADPGAHETQYF. DNA for the CDR3: TGCGCCAGCAGCGCGGACCCGGGGGCTCACGAGACCCAGTACTTC.

The chain links TRBV5-1 to TRBJ2-1; perhaps D is TRBD1 or TRBD2 (6 bases each). The CDR3 contains 13 residues. V lost 2 bases and J 7 bases, leaving 10 bases between the germline ends. Germline CDR1 reads SGHRS; CDR2 reads YFSETQ. The DNA of the CDR3 is TGCGCCAGCAGCTTAACAGGGAGGAATGAGCAGTTCTTC. Translation gives CASSLTGRNEQFF.